These 5 T cell receptor beta chains were all obtained from the same sample, sequenced in a study of T cell repertoires in cytomegalovirus infection. TCRdb processed the reads anew with MiXCR; each CDR3 protein has one entry. The sample shows roughly 990,000 distinct CDR3 sequences, 31% of them seen only once. Antigens for these TCRs are unknown. Material: cultured CD8+ T cells from PBMCs, obtained from culture after CMV antigen stimulation. The source is a human donor in good health (CMV status not recorded). Some clones in this sample may be carry-over from other donors' samples.

This clonotype was counted between two and nine times. The chain couples TRBV10-3 to TRBJ2-4; D possibly matches TRBD1 or TRBD2 (6 bases each). The V end was cut by 3 bases, the J end by 1 base, with 19 bases between. The CDR3 totals 18 residues. Germline CDR1 reads ENHRY; CDR2 reads SYGVKD. DNA for the CDR3: TGTGCCATCAGTGATGGGACAATTTTAGGAGGGGCCAAAAACATTCAGTACTTC. It translates to CAISDGTILGGAKNIQYF.

This clonotype has a count of ten or more. The chain links TRBV7-8 to TRBJ2-1; 15 bases fit TRBD2. The J segment lost 0 bases and the V segment lost 4 bases, leaving 7 bases of the junction unmatched. This CDR3 comprises 19 residues. The germline V gene has CDR1 SGHVS and CDR2 FQNEAQ. CDR3: CASSSGLAGGLSSYNEQFF. The CDR3 DNA reads as TGTGCCAGCAGCTCCGGACTAGCGGGGGGGCTAAGCTCCTACAATGAGCAGTTCTTC.

This clonotype appeared many times. The V call is TRBV7-9, the J call TRBJ2-3, with D tentatively TRBD1 (6 bases). V was trimmed by 5 bases and J by 0 bases, leaving 18 bases between them. The CDR3 runs 17 residues. CDR1 SEHNR and CDR2 FQNEAQ come from the germline V gene (reference sequence). CDR3 sequence: CASSAPRTASSTDTQYF. As DNA, the CDR3 is TGTGCCAGCAGCGCCCCGAGGACAGCTTCTAGCACAGATACGCAGTATTTT.

This chain links TRBV5-3 with TRBJ1-1; TRBD1 matches at 7 bases. TRBV5-3 is annotated as an ORF whose role is uncertain. The junction had 10 bases not matched to a gene; V was cut back by 8 bases and J by 6 bases. This CDR3 is 13 amino acids long. This CDR3 is CASRLTGSAEAFF. The DNA of the CDR3 is TGTGCCAGCAGACTGACAGGGTCCGCTGAAGCTTTCTTT.

V gene TRBV7-9 combines with J gene TRBJ1-2, with a possible D match to TRBD1 (5 bases). The germline CDR1 and CDR2 sequences are SEHNR and FQNEAQ (reference sequence). V lost 5 bases, J lost 4 bases, and 14 bases lay in between. The CDR3 contains 14 residues. CDR3 sequence reads: CASSHRTDPYGYTF. The CDR3 nucleotides are TGTGCCAGCAGCCACAGGACCGACCCCTATGGCTACACCTTC.